These T cell receptor beta chains were read from a single sample in a study of T cell repertoires in cytomegalovirus infection. Using its own MiXCR run on the reads, TCRdb lists one record per CDR3 protein. The table shows about 830,000 distinct CDR3 sequences, with approximately 29% occurring only once. No antigen has been identified for these receptors. This sample comprised cultured CD8+ T cells from PBMCs, obtained from culture after CMV antigen stimulation. These receptors were obtained from a human donor in good health (CMV status not recorded). Some clones in this sample may be carry-over from other donors' samples. Both conserved end residues are part of each CDR3. A D gene is named only where the DNA matches it firmly. Not all rows give a size; the values are once, few, many and, for expanded clones, a class.

-	TRBJ1-1	TRBV27	many	TGTGCCAGCAAAGAGGGCACTGAAGCTTTCTTT	CASKEGTEAFF
TRBD1	TRBJ2-1	TRBV7-6	-	TGTGCCAGCAGCGGGGGGGGACAGGGGAATCACAATGAGCAGTTCTTC	CASSGGGQGNHNEQFF
TRBD1	TRBJ1-6	TRBV6-6	many	TGTGCCAGCAGAACCGGGACAGGGAATTCACCCCTCCACTTT	CASRTGTGNSPLHF
-	TRBJ2-1	TRBV19	few	TGTGCCAGTAGCCTCTCAGGGTTCAGCTCCTACAATGAGCAGTTCTTC	CASSLSGFSSYNEQFF
TRBD2	TRBJ2-4	TRBV12-3/TRBV12-4	-	TGTGCCAGTCGGGCTAGCGGGGGGGAGAAAAACATTCAGTACTTC	CASRASGGEKNIQYF
-	TRBJ1-2	TRBV12-3/TRBV12-4	-	TGTGCCAGCAGTCATGACTATGGCTACACCTTC	CASSHDYGYTF
TRBD1	TRBJ2-3	TRBV11-3	-	TGTGCCAGCAGCTCCTATGGAACAGGGGACACAGATACGCAGTATTTT	CASSSYGTGDTDTQYF
TRBD2	TRBJ2-2	TRBV10-3	few	TGTGCCATCAGTGCTATAGCGGGGACAAACACCGGGGAGCTGTTTTTT	CAISAIAGTNTGELFF
-	TRBJ2-2	TRBV6-1	-	TGTGCCAGCAGTTTGGGGGTTGGCACCGGGGAGCTGTTTTTT	CASSLGVGTGELFF
-	TRBJ1-1	TRBV7-6	few	TGTGCCAGCACCCGAGCAGGGAACACTGAAGCTTTCTTT	CASTRAGNTEAFF
TRBD1	TRBJ1-2	TRBV6-2/TRBV6-3	few	TGTGCCAGCATCTACTCGCAGGGGGCGCCTGGCTACACCTTC	CASIYSQGAPGYTF
TRBD1	TRBJ2-4	TRBV7-8	-	TGTGCCAGCAGCTCGTTACAGGGGCGAGACAAAAACATTCAGTACTTC	CASSSLQGRDKNIQYF
TRBD2	TRBJ2-5	TRBV7-9	-	TGTGCCAGCAGCTTATCTGGCGGGAGCTACCAAGAGACCCAGTACTTC	CASSLSGGSYQETQYF
TRBD1	TRBJ1-1	TRBV14	few	TGTGCCAGCAGCCATACAGGGGAAGGTTTCGATTTCTTT	CASSHTGEGFDFF
-	TRBJ1-3	TRBV7-9	-	TGTGCCAGCTCCCTCCTCGGACAGCTTTCTGGAAACACCATATATTTT	CASSLLGQLSGNTIYF
-	TRBJ2-1	TRBV6-4	-	TGTGCCAGCAGTGAAGTGGAGACAGGCCCCTACAATGAGCAGTTCTTC	CASSEVETGPYNEQFF
TRBD1	TRBJ1-5	TRBV13	-	TGTGCCAGCAGCTGGGGACAGGGTGGGACCCAGCATTTT	CASSWGQGGTQHF
-	TRBJ1-1	TRBV12-3/TRBV12-4	many	TGTGCCAGCAACTTACGGGAGGACACTGAAGCTTTCTTT	CASNLREDTEAFF
-	TRBJ1-1	TRBV6-5	few	TGTGCCAGCAGTTACGACGAACGGAACACTGAAGCTTTCTTT	CASSYDERNTEAFF
TRBD2	TRBJ2-7	TRBV6-6	-	TGTGCCAGCAGCCTTGGGACTAGCGAGTACTACGAGCAGTACTTC	CASSLGTSEYYEQYF
-	TRBJ2-1	TRBV4-1	-	TGCGCCAGCAGCCCCCCGGGGACGATCTACAATGAGCAGTTCTTC	CASSPPGTIYNEQFF
TRBD1	TRBJ1-3	TRBV20-1	few	TGCAGTGCTAGAGATTTGGGACAGGGGGTTCCTGGAAACACCATATATTTT	CSARDLGQGVPGNTIYF
-	TRBJ1-1	TRBV7-9	-	TGTGCCAGCAGCTTCCTGGACAGCATGAACACTGAAGCTTTCTTT	CASSFLDSMNTEAFF
-	TRBJ2-5	TRBV7-2	many	TGTGCCAGCAGCTTAACTTTGCTAGCCTCAGAGACCCAGTACTTC	CASSLTLLASETQYF
-	TRBJ2-2	TRBV4-1	-	TGCGCCAGCAGCCAAGGATTAGGTAGAGCGAACACCGGGGAGCTGTTTTTT	CASSQGLGRANTGELFF
-	TRBJ1-2	TRBV6-5	few	TGTGCCAGCAGTTACTCCCTCGGATCTAACTATGGCTACACCTTC	CASSYSLGSNYGYTF
-	TRBJ1-2	TRBV10-3	few	TGTGCCATCTTAGAGATATCGGCCGGCGCTAACTATGGCTACACCTTC	CAILEISAGANYGYTF
-	TRBJ2-6	TRBV7-9	-	TGTGCCAGCAGCCCCAGGGCTGGGGCCAACGTCCTGACTTTC	CASSPRAGANVLTF
-	TRBJ2-3	TRBV7-3	-	TGTGCCAGCAGCTTATCGTGGGGTGGGGCAGATACGCAGTATTTT	CASSLSWGGADTQYF
-	TRBJ1-5	TRBV6-6	-	TGTGCCACATCACCCGGACTGAGAAGCAATCAGCCCCAGCATTTT	CATSPGLRSNQPQHF
-	TRBJ2-1	TRBV3-1	few	TGTGCCAGCAGCCAAGGAGGGGATGGATACAATGAGCAGTTCTTC	CASSQGGDGYNEQFF
-	TRBJ2-5	TRBV15	-	TGTGCCACCAGCAATGCGGGGGCCGTTCGTGTGGACTTC	CATSNAGAVRVDF
-	TRBJ1-5	TRBV19	few	TGTGCCAGTAGTTGGGGTTTTAATCAGCCCCAGCATTTT	CASSWGFNQPQHF
-	TRBJ1-2	TRBV24-1	-	TGTGCCACCAGAGACAGTGGGATGGATGGCTACACCTTC	CATRDSGMDGYTF
-	TRBJ1-6	TRBV12-3/TRBV12-4	few	TGTGCCAGCAGTCAAGTCCAGGGGAAGCCCCTCCACTTT	CASSQVQGKPLHF
-	TRBJ1-1	TRBV12-3/TRBV12-4	few	TGTGCCAGCAGTCCCCCTGCCCGGGACTCCCTAACTGTGAACACTGAAGCTTTCTTT	CASSPPARDSLTVNTEAFF
TRBD2	TRBJ2-1	TRBV6-6	-	TGTGCCAGCAGTGTAGGACTAGCGCTTAATGAGCAGTTCTTC	CASSVGLALNEQFF
TRBD2	TRBJ2-3	TRBV6-2/TRBV6-3	-	TGTGCCAGCAGTCCCGGACTAGCGGGGGGCGCCCCGGATACGCAGTATTTT	CASSPGLAGGAPDTQYF
-	TRBJ1-1	TRBV10-3	-	TGTGCCATCAGGGACGCTCGGGGCACTGAAGCTTTCTTT	CAIRDARGTEAFF
TRBD1	TRBJ2-1	TRBV4-2	-	TGTGCCAAACAGAGGGGGCTCATCTCCTACAATGAGCAGTTCTTC	CAKQRGLISYNEQFF
-	TRBJ2-1	TRBV7-6	many	TGTGCCAGCAGCTTAAGGGCTGAGGACAATGAGCAGTTCTTC	CASSLRAEDNEQFF
TRBD1	TRBJ2-1	TRBV2	few	TGTGCCAGCAGTGACCTATTGACAGGGGCCATAGGAGTGTCCTACAATGAGCAGTTCTTC	CASSDLLTGAIGVSYNEQFF
-	TRBJ2-2	TRBV12-3/TRBV12-4	-	TGTGCCAGCAGACCTCCCCTTTGGGCCGGGGAGCTGTTTTTT	CASRPPLWAGELFF